This T cell receptor beta chain was observed in a study of cytomegalovirus exposure and HLA in healthy donors (dated by TCRdb to about 2017). In the study overall: An earlier analysis of approximately 550 of the donors reported about 250 Gb of sequence data and roughly 110 million unique TCR beta sequences from some 180 million T cells. In addition to the first cohort of around 670 subjects, a separate validation cohort of 130 or so different subjects was used. To predict cytomegalovirus infection status, the study brought together high-throughput TCR immunosequencing, statistical association of individual TCRs with disease status, and machine learning. Both class I and class II loci were covered by HLA typing, at four-digit resolution. An early release covering approximately 600 HLA-typed donors comprised about 320 gigabases of sequencing data and tens of millions of unique TCR sequences. Every discovery cohort repertoire had been produced on one sequencing platform. A later genetic analysis took genome-wide SNP genotypes for about 65% of the 666 donors and used that subset as a discovery cohort. The study aimed to test whether cataloging public T cell receptors could reveal signatures of past pathogen exposure. Among roughly 400 genotyped donors of the cohort, an average of approximately 250,000 unique TCR beta nucleotide sequences were sequenced per donor, roughly 18% of them non-productive. Among the roughly 370 genotyped donors, around 81% belonged to the genetic ancestry cluster associated with self-reported Caucasian donors. The number of typed donors differed by locus: about 629-630 for A, B, C, DRB1 and DQB1; 522 for DQA1; approximately 600 for DPA1; and about 470 for DPB1. The study profiled the T cell repertoires of under 700 subjects by immunosequencing and related them to cytomegalovirus serostatus. Alongside the repertoire data, information on donor age, sex, ethnicity and CMV serostatus was compiled. Five DR-DQ haplotypes were treated as single units for association and clustering because of strong linkage in the cohort. A later analysis re-examined previously published TCR beta repertoires from just over 650 donors and added high-resolution HLA genotyping to investigate patterns of TCR occurrence. An earlier analysis of roughly 600 of the donors used high-throughput TCR beta sequencing to judge whether each TCR beta V gene segment behaved as functional or pseudogenic. Rather than drawing on any new phenotypic data, the later analysis identified candidate immune exposures from TCR beta sequences and the way those sequences occurred across donors.

Clipping removes 0 bases from V and 6 bases from J, with 5 as the unmatched junction base count. In the germline V gene, CDR1 corresponds to SGHTA and CDR2 to FQGNSA. The CDR3 holds 18 amino acids from the cysteine to the phenylalanine. Kept here is only the CDR3 DNA, which spans 54 bases and is read in frame from base 1. Overall study outcomes, separate from this receptor: Compared with equally common non-associated chains, HLA-associated TCR beta chains in a later analysis were more clonally expanded and had lower generation probabilities. According to a later analysis, parvovirus B19, influenza, CMV and Epstein-Barr virus appeared linked to several top co-occurrence clusters. Three of the identified cytomegalovirus-associated TCR beta chains were confirmed in vitro to be specific for cytomegalovirus antigens. According to a later analysis, TCR association rates differed among HLA loci, with DRB1 alleles showing the most associated TCRs and HLA-C alleles showing the fewest. An earlier analysis of 587 of the donors showed that most TCR beta V segments appeared in productive rearrangements either about 87% or about 30% of the time, which broadly matched IMGT annotations. Linkage disequilibrium might explain the correlated functional status among segregating V segments, but an unknown experimental factor could not be excluded. The earlier analysis of 587 of the donors excluded over 15 rarely observed V segments, including chromosome 9 orphons, because counts were too low. The classifier was reported to diagnose cytomegalovirus status with high specificity and sensitivity in both the original and validation cohorts. Because HLA typing was missing for some donors at each locus, association tests included only the typed subset. A further reported finding was that TCR beta sequences accurately predicted the HLA-A and HLA-B alleles for most subjects in the first cohort. A later genetic analysis reported fewer N-insertions in productive TCRs among donors in an Asian-associated ancestry cluster than the roughly 650-donor mean. A cluster of highly shared sequence variants was judged likely to represent a technical artifact of the sequencing pipeline. A later analysis associated 15,000 to 20,000 TCR beta sequences with specific HLA alleles at a false discovery rate of 0.05. The presence/absence analyses assumed that sequencing depth was roughly uniform across donors, and that assumption may not be true. The only immune exposure information available for the cohort was CMV serostatus. In a later analysis, most CMV-associated TCR beta chains were found to appear HLA-restricted, with HLA associations seemingly driven largely by CMV exposure. Strong co-occurrence of HLA alleles, especially DR and DQ, made assigning TCR associations to individual alleles difficult. In the study, 164 TCR beta chains were listed as associated with cytomegalovirus. In this cohort, only TCR beta chains were sequenced, and detectable features were limited by the absence of alpha or paired-chain data. Some IMGT-functional V segments, including TRBV6-2 and TRBV6-3, could not be distinguished by the 87-base-pair reads and were therefore excluded. A later genetic analysis associated a missense DCLRE1C variant with V-gene and J-gene trimming of TCR beta chains, and an independent cohort replicated the association. Most TCR sequences were observed very rarely across donors, whereas some public TCRs were present in many individuals. According to the authors, the approach could potentially be generalized to other disease states and immunological phenotypes.

This clone showed up just a few times. No cognate antigen has been identified for it. Base quality data are lacking; no much larger clone is found one base away. The cohort consisted of hundreds of healthy bone marrow donors. At the time of sampling, every cohort member was nominally healthy, though immune exposures that went unrecorded were likely present. The donor tested CMV seronegative, placing the donor among the 350 or so seronegative members of the cohort. Every donor gave a peripheral blood sample, and the peripheral blood mononuclear cells from that sample were used for TCR beta sequencing. The Qiagen DNeasy Blood Extraction Kit was used to extract genomic DNA from the blood cell samples. Preparation of the library involved the immunoSEQ multiplex PCR assay. The multiplex PCR relied on a mix of 60 forward primers for TCR Vbeta segments and 13 reverse primers for TCR Jbeta segments. A multiplex PCR assay on genomic DNA amplified the CDR3 region of rearranged TCR beta genes. The amplified TCR beta libraries were sequenced on the Illumina HiSeq System as 87-base-pair reads. Turning to the authors' computational methods: A later analysis tallied 80 million to 95 million unique TCR beta chains across the 700 or so repertoires, and roughly 11 million of those chains were shared by two or more donors. To remove PCR and sequencing errors, raw reads were error-corrected and collapsed into unique sequences using a nearest-neighbor algorithm that merged closely related sequences. To assign V, D and J gene segments, CDR3 sequences were aligned to IMGT reference sequences. Each retained sequence needed at least a six-nucleotide match to both a V gene segment and a J gene segment. Rearrangements were classified as productive when the CDR3 lacked stop codons and remained in frame with V and J, and all other rearrangements were classified as non-productive. Following IMGT convention, CDR3 was defined as the stretch from the second conserved V-encoded cysteine to the conserved J-encoded phenylalanine. The earlier analysis of about 530 of the donors excluded any sequence lacking an unambiguous match to a single V gene segment. An earlier analysis of around 600 of the donors classified V segments as functional when productive rearrangements were above 56.7% and as segregating when the standard deviation between donors was above 5%. To diagnose cytomegalovirus status from the catalog of TCR beta chain sequences, a statistical classification framework was built. A later analysis assigned V and J genes by comparing TCR nucleotide sequences with IMGT/GENE-DB human TR gene sequences. Using the TCRdist pipeline, a later analysis assigned CDR3 sequences along with most-parsimonious VDJ recombination scenarios. A later analysis defined each TCR beta chain by its CDR3 amino acid sequence plus V-gene family, and excluded reads lacking a unique V-gene family. To address suspected cross-contamination and a sequencing artifact, a later analysis removed a few hundred highly shared, low-generation-probability nucleotide sequences. In a later analysis, a clonal expansion index for each public chain was calculated from normalized within-repertoire ranks of inferred template counts. In a later analysis, generation probabilities were computed using a VDJ recombination model fitted to out-of-frame rearrangements, and the results were checked against IGoR. In a later analysis, TCR-TCR, TCR-HLA and TCR-CMV co-occurrence was scored with hypergeometric tests, and a repertoire-size bias correction was applied to TCR pairs. A later analysis estimated false discovery rates by permuting HLA or CMV assignments 20 times. In a later analysis, co-occurring TCRs were grouped with DBSCAN, and TCRdist sequence similarity was added when clustering was performed within HLA-allele-positive subsets. Repertoires with fewer than 30,000 or more than 120,000 public chains, plus five repertoires with anomalous nucleotide sharing, were excluded from co-occurrence clustering. Not all clones reach the TCRdb copy of this immuneACCESS table, which keeps in-frame sequences only. Checked studies attribute under half of the gap to unresolved V genes and leave the rest unexplained. V, J and clone size were drawn from that table, and D and trimming were deduced from the DNA. The sample table holds hundreds of thousands of clones, of which 70% to 80% were seen once. Under 2% of the sample belongs to the ten largest clones.

The sample consisted of PBMCs. The TCR sequence derives from a woman aged 25 to 39 in good health and CMV-seronegative. The rearrangement joined TRBV7-2 to TRBJ2-1, with TRBD2 matching 16 junction bases. The CDR3 protein is CASSLAPGTSGRGNEQFF. The nucleotide sequence reads as follows: TGTGCCAGCAGCTTAGCGCCGGGGACTAGCGGGAGGGGCAATGAGCAGTTCTTC.